This T cell receptor (beta chain) stems from a study of T cells in Graves' hyperthyroidism and ophthalmopathy. General study findings and limits: A model built on 13 V-J features separated ophthalmopathy from stable hyperthyroidism. Model predictions of ophthalmopathy came a median about 6.3 months before onset.

It was RNA transcripts that yielded the amplified TCR beta CDR3 regions. During a first-round RT-PCR of the TCR CDR3, the HTBI primer set was used. TCRdb re-analysed the multiplex PCR reads in MiXCR, keeping a single row per CDR3 protein. The repertoire holds about 740,000 distinct CDR3 sequences, with 12% to 15% as singletons. Uncontrolled infection, other autoimmune disease, pregnancy or lactation led to exclusion. The source of the PBMCs was over 8.5 ml of fresh peripheral blood. Many counts were recorded for this clonotype. Its antigen remains unknown. The germline V gene encodes CDR1 MNHEY and CDR2 SVGEGT. The V segment lost 2 bases and the J segment 2 bases; nucleotides outside the gene matches: 10. CDR3 length: 17 amino acids.

The origin of this receptor is a woman under 30 with Graves' hyperthyroidism. Material: blood. The V and J genes are TRBV6-2 or TRBV6-3 and TRBJ2-7, with 9 bases fitting TRBD2. This chain's CDR3 is CASSYRAPTSGTYEQYF. CDR3 sequence (DNA): TGTGCCAGCAGTTACAGGGCCCCGACTAGCGGAACCTACGAGCAGTACTTC.